A single count supports the clone carrying this T cell receptor (beta chain). Antigen specificity is unknown. The data stem from a study of vaccination and CD4 T cells after COVID-19. Cultured CD4+ T cell DNA underwent sequencing with the Oncomine TCR Beta short-read assay. TCRdb itself ran the PCR reads through MiXCR, one entry per CDR3 protein. The sample holds about 25,000 distinct CDR3 sequences; 45% to 50% are singletons and the top ten take 6.1%. V gave up 8 bases and J gave up 1 base; unmatched junction bases: 12. The CDR3 consists of 16 residues. Treatment specified: roughly ten-day PBMC culture with coronavirus spike peptide pools or control peptides (ViraFEST assay). For ViraFEST, peptide pools expanded antigen-specific T cells, after which the TCRs were sequenced.

This receptor was taken from a human donor who had recovered from COVID-19. Material: CD4+ T cells from blood, cultured in vitro. The V gene is TRBV5-3, the J gene TRBJ1-2, with 9 bases matching TRBD1. TRBV5-3 is classed as an ORF, of uncertain function. The CDR3 spells CASSLPPGQGNYGYTF. The CDR3 nucleotides read TGTGCCAGCAGCCTACCCCCGGGACAGGGTAACTATGGCTACACCTTC.